This TCR beta chain was captured by sequencing in a study of T cells of healthy individuals. Trimming pared 3 bases from V and 9 bases from J, leaving 22 bases between. The CDR3 is made up of 16 amino acids. The V gene's germline CDR1 is LGHNA and CDR2 YSLEER. TCRdb called the 5' RACE reads again in MiXCR, with one record for every CDR3 protein. The data contain some 82,000 distinct CDR3 sequences, 4% to 5.5% of them seen just once; the ten biggest clones take up roughly 7.5%. This chain links TRBV4-3 with TRBJ2-3, with a tentative D call TRBD2 (5 bases). The source is a female donor in good health. For the CDR3, the DNA is TGCGCCAGCAGCCATCCGAGATACGAAAGGAGGAGGACGCAGTATTTT. Translated, it gives CASSHPRYERRRTQYF.